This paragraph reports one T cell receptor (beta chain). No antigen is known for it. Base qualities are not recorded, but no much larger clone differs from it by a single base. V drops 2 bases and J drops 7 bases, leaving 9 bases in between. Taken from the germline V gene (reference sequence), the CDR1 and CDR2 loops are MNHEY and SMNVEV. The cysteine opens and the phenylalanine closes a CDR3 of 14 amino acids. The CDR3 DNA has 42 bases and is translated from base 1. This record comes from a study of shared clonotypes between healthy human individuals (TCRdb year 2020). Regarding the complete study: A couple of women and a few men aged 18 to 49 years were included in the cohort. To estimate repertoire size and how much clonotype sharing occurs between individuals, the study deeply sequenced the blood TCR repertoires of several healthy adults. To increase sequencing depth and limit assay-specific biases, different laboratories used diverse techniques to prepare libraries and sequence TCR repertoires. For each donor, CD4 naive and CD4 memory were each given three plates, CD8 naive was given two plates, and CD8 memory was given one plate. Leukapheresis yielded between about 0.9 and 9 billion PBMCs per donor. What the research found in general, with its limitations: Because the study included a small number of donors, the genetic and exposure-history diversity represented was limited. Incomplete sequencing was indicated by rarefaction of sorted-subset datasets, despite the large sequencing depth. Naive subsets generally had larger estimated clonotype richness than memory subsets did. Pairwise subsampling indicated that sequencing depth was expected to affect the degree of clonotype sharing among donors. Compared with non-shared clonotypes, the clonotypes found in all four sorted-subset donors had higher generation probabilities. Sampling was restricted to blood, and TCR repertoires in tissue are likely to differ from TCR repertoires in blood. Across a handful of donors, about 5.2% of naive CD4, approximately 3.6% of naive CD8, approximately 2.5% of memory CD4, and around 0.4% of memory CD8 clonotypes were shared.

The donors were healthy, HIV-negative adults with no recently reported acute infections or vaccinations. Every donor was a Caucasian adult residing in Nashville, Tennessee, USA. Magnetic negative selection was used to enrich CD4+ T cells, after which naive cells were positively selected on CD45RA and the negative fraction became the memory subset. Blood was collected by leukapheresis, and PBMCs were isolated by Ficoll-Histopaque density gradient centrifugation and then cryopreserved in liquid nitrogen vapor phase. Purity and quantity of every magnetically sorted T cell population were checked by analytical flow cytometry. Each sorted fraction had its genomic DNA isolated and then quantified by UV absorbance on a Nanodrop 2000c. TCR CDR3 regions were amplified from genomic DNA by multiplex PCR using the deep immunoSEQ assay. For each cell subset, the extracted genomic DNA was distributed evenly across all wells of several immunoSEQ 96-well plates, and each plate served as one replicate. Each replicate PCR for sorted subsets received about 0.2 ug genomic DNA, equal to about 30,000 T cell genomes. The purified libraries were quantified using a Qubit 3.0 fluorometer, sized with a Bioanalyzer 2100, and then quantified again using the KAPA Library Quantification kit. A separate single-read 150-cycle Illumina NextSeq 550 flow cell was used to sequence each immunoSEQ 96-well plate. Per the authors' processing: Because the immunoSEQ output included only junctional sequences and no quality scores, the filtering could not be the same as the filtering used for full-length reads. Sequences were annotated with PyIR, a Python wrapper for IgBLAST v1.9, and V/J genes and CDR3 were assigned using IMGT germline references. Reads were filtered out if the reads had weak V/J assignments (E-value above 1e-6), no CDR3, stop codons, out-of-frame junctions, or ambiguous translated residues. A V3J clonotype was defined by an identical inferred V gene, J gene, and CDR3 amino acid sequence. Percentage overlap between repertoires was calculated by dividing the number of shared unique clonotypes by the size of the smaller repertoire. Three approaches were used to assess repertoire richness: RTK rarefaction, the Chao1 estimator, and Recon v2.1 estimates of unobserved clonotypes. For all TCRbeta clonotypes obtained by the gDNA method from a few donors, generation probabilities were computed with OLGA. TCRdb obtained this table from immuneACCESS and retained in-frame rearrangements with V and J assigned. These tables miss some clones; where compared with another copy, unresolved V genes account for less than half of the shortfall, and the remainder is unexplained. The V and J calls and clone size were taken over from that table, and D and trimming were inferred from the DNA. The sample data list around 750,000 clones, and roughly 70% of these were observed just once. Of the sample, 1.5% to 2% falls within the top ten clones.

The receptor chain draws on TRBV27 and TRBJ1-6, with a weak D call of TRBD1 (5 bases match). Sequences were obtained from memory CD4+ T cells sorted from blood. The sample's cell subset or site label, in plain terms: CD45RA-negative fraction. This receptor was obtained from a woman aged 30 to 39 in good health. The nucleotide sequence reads TGTGCCAGCAGTTTAGTCAGGGCAAATTCACCCCTCCACTTT. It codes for CASSLVRANSPLHF.